This T cell receptor (beta chain) originates from a study of cytomegalovirus exposure and HLA in healthy donors. Study-level background: Earlier findings included about 120 million unique TCR beta sequences obtained from some 180 million T cells.

Study results and limitations: Published work reported that the classifier diagnosed cytomegalovirus status with high specificity and sensitivity. Indistinguishability led to the exclusion of some V segments, TRBV6-2 and TRBV6-3 included.

The study ran its PCR with 60 Vbeta and 13 Jbeta primers. Produced via immunoSEQ multiplex PCR; TCRdb's table is partial and in-frame only. The sample comprises about 130,000 clones, 65% to 90% of which are singletons, and around 10% rests with the top ten. Note on this clone: Its specificity is unknown.

Trimming pared 5 bases from V and 4 bases from J, leaving 20 bases between. Germline assignment: CDR1 KGHSH and CDR2 LQKENI. The CDR3 is made up of 16 amino acids. The sequence was obtained from a male donor in good health and CMV-seropositive. Source material: PBMCs. The V gene is TRBV18, the J gene TRBJ1-2; D unresolved. The CDR3 region is CASSSSRSSTGYGYTF. The CDR3 region has the DNA TGTGCCAGCTCATCATCAAGGAGCAGTACGGGCTATGGCTACACCTTC.